This T cell receptor beta chain was sequenced during a study of T cells in Graves' hyperthyroidism and ophthalmopathy. V lost 0 bases, J lost 1 base, and 4 bases stayed unmatched. The length of the CDR3 is 15 residues. Germline-derived CDR1 and CDR2 are DFQATT and SNEGSKA (reference sequence). Subjects with ophthalmopathy showed a Clinical Activity Score no lower than 3, a NOSPECS grade no lower than 4, and a duration shorter than 3 months. The CDR3 regions of TCR beta were amplified from RNA transcripts. Using the HTBI primer set, a first-round RT-PCR was run on the TCR CDR3. TCRdb re-called the multiplex PCR reads with MiXCR, one entry per CDR3 protein. The table has 300,000 to 450,000 distinct CDR3 sequences, around 20% seen once. This clonotype was detected once.

Sequencing was done on a sample of blood. This clonotype was sampled from a man between 18 and 35 years old with Graves' ophthalmopathy. The gene calls are TRBV20-1 and TRBJ2-5; 8 bases map to TRBD2. The DNA for the CDR3 is TGCAGTGCTAGAGAAGCGGGGGCCCCCCAAGAGACCCAGTACTTC. Translated, it gives CSAREAGAPQETQYF.